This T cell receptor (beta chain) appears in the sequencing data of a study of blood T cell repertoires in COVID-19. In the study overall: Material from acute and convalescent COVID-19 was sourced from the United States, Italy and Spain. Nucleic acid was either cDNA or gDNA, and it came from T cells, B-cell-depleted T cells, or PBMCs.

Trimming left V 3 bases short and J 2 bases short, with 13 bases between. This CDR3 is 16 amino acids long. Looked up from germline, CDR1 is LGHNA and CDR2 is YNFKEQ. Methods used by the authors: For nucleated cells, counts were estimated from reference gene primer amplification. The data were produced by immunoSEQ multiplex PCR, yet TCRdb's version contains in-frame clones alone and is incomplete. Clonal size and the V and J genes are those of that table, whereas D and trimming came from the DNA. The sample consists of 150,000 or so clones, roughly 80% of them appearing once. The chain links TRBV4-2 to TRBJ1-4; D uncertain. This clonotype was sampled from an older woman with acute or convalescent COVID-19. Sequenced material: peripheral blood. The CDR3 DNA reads TGTGCCAGCAGCCAGGGCTCGGGGTCTACTAATGAAAAACTGTTTTTT. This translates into CASSQGSGSTNEKLFF.